The sequence of this T cell receptor beta chain was determined in a study of T cell responses to AZD1222 COVID-19 vaccine. The CDR3 spans 16 residues. V lost 7 bases, J lost 4 bases, and 22 bases lay in between. The assay was immunoSEQ multiplex PCR, and TCRdb's table has in-frame clones only and misses some. The table records under 150,000 clones, 80% to 90% of them present only once. This clone appeared once. The chain couples TRBV23-1 to TRBJ1-2; TRBD1 is a possible D gene (5 bases). TRBV23-1 is an ORF; its function is uncertain. This specimen was peripheral blood, taken 28 days after the second AZD1222 dose. The receptor's source is an adult who received the AZD1222 COVID-19 vaccine. The CDR3 coding sequence is TGCGCCAGCACCATAGGTGGGGCAGCGCCTAGCTATGGCTACACCTTC. The encoded protein is CASTIGGAAPSYGYTF.